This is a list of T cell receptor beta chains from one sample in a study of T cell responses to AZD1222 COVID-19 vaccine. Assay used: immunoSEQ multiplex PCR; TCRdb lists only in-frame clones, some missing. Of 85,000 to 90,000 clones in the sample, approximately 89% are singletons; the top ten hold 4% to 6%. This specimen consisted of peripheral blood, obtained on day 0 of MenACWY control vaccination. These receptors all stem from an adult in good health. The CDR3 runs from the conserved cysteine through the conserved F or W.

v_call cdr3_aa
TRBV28 CASSFAGAEAFF
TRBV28 CASRGTVGVQQYF
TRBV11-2 CASRNRTVSGNTIYF
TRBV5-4 CASSLAGTSLSNEQFF
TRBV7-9 CASSLGLADEQYF
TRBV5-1 CASSLTGAWTEAFF
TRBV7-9 CASSLLGTGELFF
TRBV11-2 CASSFKAGASSYEQYF
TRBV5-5 CASCRDWNTEAFF
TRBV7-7 CASSSPDRGIYEQYF
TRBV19 CASSINSSPLHF
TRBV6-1 CASSEVRREQFF
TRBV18 CASSLTPPGQGNAGELFF
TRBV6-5 CASTQEGAMNTEAFF
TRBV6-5 CASSYPGRSSPLHF
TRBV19 CASSTGSSTYEQYF
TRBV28 CASSSGGQPQHF
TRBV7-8 CASSLQTGSYEQYF
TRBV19 CASSIGGGSTDTQYF
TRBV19 CASSPGQGAWETQYF
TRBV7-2 CASSRGDYGYTF
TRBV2 CASSASGTAPETQYF
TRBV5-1 CASSLGRETYNEQFF
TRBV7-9 CASSLALGRMQYEQYF
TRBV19 CASSIRPFARETQYF
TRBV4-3 CASSQVTSGDTQYF
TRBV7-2 CASSLRWADKYNEQFF
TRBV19 CASSIRRVVLTGTDTQYF
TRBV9 CASSEGRESSYEQYF
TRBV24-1 CATSDHRRTGELFF
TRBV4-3 CASSQGDRGHYEQYF
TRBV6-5 CASSYGQGVNQPQHF
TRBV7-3 CASSPGQGRNSPLHF
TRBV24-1 CATSEGGGNYEQYF
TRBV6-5 CASSYSMTPPGTEAFF
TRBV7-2 CASSLGTMNSPLHF
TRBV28 CASSSSGAKDTGELFF
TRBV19 CASSMRPVDTQYF